This T cell receptor beta chain was captured by sequencing in a study of blood T cells in healthy people across ages. V lost 5 bases and J lost 0; bases outside the gene matches: 7. There are 14 residues in the CDR3. Germline lookup yields CDR1 DFQATT and CDR2 SNEGSKA (reference sequence). Alongside a J-beta primer mix, a sample-barcoded 5' primer served in a second PCR lasting about 7 to 12 cycles. TCRdb re-analysed the 5' RACE reads in MiXCR, keeping a single row per CDR3 protein. This table has over a million distinct CDR3 sequences, under 45% appearing once. Findings of the study overall: It was found that TCR beta diversity correlated strongly with the percentage of naive T cells. Age showed a roughly linear inverse relationship with TCR beta diversity per million T cells. Estimated diversity that came from one million T cells was considered an underestimate.

A word on this clonotype: The antigen is not known.

V gene TRBV20-1 combines with J gene TRBJ2-7, with 7 bases fitting TRBD2. Sequencing was performed on blood. The clonotype was recovered from a woman aged 60-75 years in good health. For the CDR3, the DNA is TGCAGTGCTGAGACTGGGGAGGGCTCCTACGAGCAGTACTTC. Residues: CSAETGEGSYEQYF.